This T cell receptor (beta chain) was sequenced during a study of CD8+ T cells in alopecia areata. About this clone itself: The antigen is unknown.

Samples from alopecia areata patients were lesional scalp punch biopsies and peripheral blood. Cell sorting was applied to PBMCs, and CD4+ and CD8+ T cells were collected. Study results and limitations: Normal skin contains resident alphabeta T cells, and these are also sequenced in scalp samples. Unlike in mice, where it was clearer, TCR sharing across patients was less clear, possibly HLA-related.

It was cDNA, reverse transcribed from extracted RNA, that served as the sequencing template. Libraries were prepared by immunoSEQ multiplex PCR; TCRdb keeps only in-frame clonotypes and omits some of them. The sample lists about 120,000 clones, around two fifths seen once, with approximately 3.3% in the top ten. The specimen sequenced was CD4+ T cells sorted from blood. The TCR comes from a human donor with alopecia areata.

CDR3 sequence reads: CAWGTGGFNQPQHF. The CDR3 nucleotides read TGTGCCTGGGGGACAGGGGGCTTTAATCAGCCCCAGCATTTT. V is TRBV30 and J is TRBJ1-5, with 12 bases that match TRBD1. V lost 5 bases to trimming and J lost 4 bases; unmatched junction nucleotides: 3. Germline CDR1 GTSNPN, CDR2 SVGIG (reference sequence). This CDR3 is built from 14 residues.